This T cell receptor (beta chain) was identified during a study of identical twins. A universal primer site arose from template switching, and cDNA bore unique molecular identifiers. In TCRdb, the 5' RACE reads were re-called with MiXCR into one record per CDR3 protein. The repertoire has hundreds of thousands of distinct CDR3 sequences, 20% to 25% of them found once; the top ten carry about 2.7%. The CDR3 is 12 amino acids. V was clipped by 6 bases and J by 10 bases, with 13 bases between them. The V gene's germline CDR1 is SGDLS and CDR2 YYNGEE. This clonotype was recorded a few times. This same sample was also taken into another study, of T cells expressing NK-cell markers. This second study notes: In 6 or 7 donors, dominant NKG2C+ clonotypes were roughly 1.0-7.0% of CD8+ T cells.

V and J are TRBV9 and TRBJ2-2; no clear D. Sequencing was done on a sample of CD4+ T cells sorted from blood. The sequence derives from a woman aged 18-29 years in good health. DNA of the CDR3: TGTGCCAGCACCTCACCTGGGATGGAGCTGTTTTTT. It encodes CASTSPGMELFF.